These T cell receptor beta chains were read from a single sample in a study of shared clonotypes between healthy human individuals. TCRdb's table, derived via immunoSEQ multiplex PCR, lists solely in-frame clones and lacks some. Here the sample spans roughly 170,000 clones, about 68% being singletons. The specimen was memory CD4+ T cells sorted from blood. These receptors originate from a man between 25 and 39 years old in good health. Each CDR3 is given with its conserved first and last residue. D genes are given only for firm matches. Size is omitted from some rows. Given values are once, few, many or a class for expanded clones.

TRBJ2-7 | TRBD1 | TRBV11-3 | - | CASSLVGTGFFYEQYF | TGTGCCAGCAGCTTAGTCGGGACAGGATTTTTCTACGAGCAGTACTTC
TRBJ1-2 | - | TRBV6-5 | - | CASRESGPYYGYTF | TGTGCCAGCAGGGAATCCGGACCATATTATGGCTACACCTTC
TRBJ1-2 | TRBD1 | TRBV15 | - | CATSRDLFGGRGRGDYGYTF | TGTGCCACCAGCAGAGATCTCTTTGGTGGCAGGGGGCGCGGGGACTATGGCTACACCTTC
TRBJ2-2 | - | TRBV18 | few | CASSPDLNTGELFF | TGTGCCAGCTCACCGGACTTGAACACCGGGGAGCTGTTTTTT
TRBJ2-5 | TRBD1 | TRBV11-2 | - | CASSLKDRGETQYF | TGTGCCAGCAGCTTAAAGGACAGGGGAGAGACCCAGTACTTC
TRBJ2-1 | - | TRBV2 | - | CASSPSYGLLSDEQFF | TGTGCCAGCAGCCCCTCTTATGGGTTACTGAGCGATGAGCAGTTCTTC
TRBJ2-1 | TRBD2 | TRBV5-5 | - | CASSRGLAGVLEQFF | TGTGCCAGCAGCAGGGGACTAGCGGGAGTTCTTGAGCAGTTCTTC
TRBJ2-7 | - | TRBV28 | - | CASRKGPYEQYF | TGTGCCAGCAGAAAGGGACCCTACGAGCAGTACTTC
TRBJ2-7 | - | TRBV5-1 | - | CASSFNAGQRLEQYF | TGCGCCAGCAGCTTCAACGCGGGACAGCGTTTAGAGCAGTACTTC
TRBJ1-1 | - | TRBV27 | - | CASSSPRGGDTEAFF | TGTGCCAGCAGTTCCCCTCGGGGGGGGGACACTGAAGCTTTCTTT
TRBJ2-3 | TRBD1 | TRBV19 | - | CASSIPVQGSSTDTQYF | TGTGCCAGTAGTATCCCCGTACAGGGGTCTAGCACAGATACGCAGTATTTT
TRBJ2-7 | - | TRBV30 | - | CAWGQRTYEQYF | TGTGCCTGGGGACAGAGGACCTACGAGCAGTACTTC
TRBJ2-7 | TRBD1 | TRBV6-5 | once | CASSYARQGNYEQYF | TGTGCCAGCAGTTACGCTAGACAGGGGAACTACGAGCAGTACTTC
TRBJ1-2 | TRBD1 | TRBV11-2 | - | CASRNPYRDRGIGYTF | TGTGCCAGCCGGAATCCTTACCGGGACAGGGGGATTGGCTACACCTTC
TRBJ2-5 | - | TRBV6-6 | few | CASSTMSRETQYF | TGTGCCAGCAGTACGATGAGCCGAGAGACCCAGTACTTC
TRBJ2-4 | TRBD2 | TRBV13 | - | CASSRPGLAIAKNIQYF | TGTGCCAGCAGCCGACCGGGACTAGCGATAGCCAAAAACATTCAGTACTTC
TRBJ2-1 | TRBD2 | TRBV5-1 | - | CASSFLAGDNEQFF | TGCGCCAGCAGCTTTCTAGCGGGTGACAATGAGCAGTTCTTC
TRBJ2-1 | - | TRBV7-3 | - | CASSLAPLSYNEQFF | TGTGCCAGCAGCTTAGCCCCCCTCTCCTACAATGAGCAGTTCTTC
TRBJ2-1 | - | TRBV7-9 | - | CASSLVRGSGVYNEQFF | TGTGCCAGCAGCTTAGTGAGAGGGAGTGGGGTCTACAATGAGCAGTTCTTC
TRBJ2-2 | - | TRBV5-1 | - | CASSSGDNTGELFF | TGCGCCAGCAGCTCGGGCGATAACACCGGGGAGCTGTTTTTT
TRBJ1-1 | - | TRBV6-1 | - | CASGWGQGRTEAFF | TGTGCCAGCGGGTGGGGGCAGGGGAGGACTGAAGCTTTCTTT
TRBJ2-7 | - | TRBV28 | - | CASSLRTTEQYF | TGTGCCAGCAGTCTACGAACGACCGAGCAGTACTTC
TRBJ2-7 | - | TRBV7-2 | - | CASSSIPSGPYEQYF | TGTGCCAGCAGCTCAATCCCGAGCGGGCCCTACGAGCAGTACTTC
TRBJ2-7 | TRBD2 | TRBV19 | - | CASSTPLRAGTYEQYF | TGTGCCAGTAGTACCCCATTGAGAGCGGGAACCTACGAGCAGTACTTC
TRBJ2-1 | TRBD2 | TRBV4-3 | once | CASSIGLAGVGEQFF | TGCGCCAGCAGCATTGGACTAGCGGGAGTAGGTGAGCAGTTCTTC
TRBJ2-1 | TRBD2 | TRBV4-3 | - | CASSQEGLAGLEQFF | TGCGCCAGCAGCCAAGAGGGACTAGCGGGATTAGAGCAGTTCTTC
TRBJ2-5 | TRBD1 | TRBV14 | - | CASSRDRGEETQYF | TGTGCCAGCAGTCGCGACAGGGGAGAAGAGACCCAGTACTTC
TRBJ2-7 | TRBD1 | TRBV6-6 | - | CASSYRTGGAYEQYF | TGTGCCAGCAGTTACCGGACAGGGGGGGCCTACGAGCAGTACTTC
TRBJ1-5 | - | TRBV6-1 | - | CASSAGGVDNQPQHF | TGTGCCAGCAGTGCAGGAGGGGTCGACAATCAGCCCCAGCATTTT
TRBJ2-7 | - | TRBV5-5 | - | CASSLGGNYEQYF | TGTGCCAGCAGCTTGGGCGGGAACTACGAGCAGTACTTC
TRBJ2-1 | TRBD2 | TRBV7-9 | - | CASSLASAGLVDNEQFF | TGTGCCAGCAGCTTAGCGTCTGCCGGACTAGTTGACAATGAGCAGTTCTTC
TRBJ2-7 | TRBD1 | TRBV5-4 | - | CASSPGQGDREQYF | TGTGCCAGCAGCCCGGGACAGGGGGATCGGGAGCAGTACTTC
TRBJ1-2 | TRBD1 | TRBV9 | once | CASSVTGQGLGYTF | TGTGCCAGCAGCGTAACCGGACAGGGGCTTGGCTACACCTTC
TRBJ2-3 | - | TRBV10-1 | - | CASSEGGISGTQYF | TGCGCCAGCAGTGAGGGCGGGATTTCAGGGACGCAGTATTTT
TRBJ1-5 | - | TRBV18 | - | CASSPDYSNQPQHF | TGTGCCAGCTCACCGGATTATAGCAATCAGCCCCAGCATTTT
TRBJ2-7 | TRBD1 | TRBV5-1 | - | CASRRTGYHYEQYF | TGCGCCAGCAGGCGGACAGGGTACCACTACGAGCAGTACTTC
TRBJ2-6 | - | TRBV5-5 | - | CASSLFSASGANVLTF | TGTGCCAGCAGCTTGTTCTCCGCCTCTGGGGCCAACGTCCTGACTTTC
TRBJ2-3 | - | TRBV5-4 | - | CASSFLQGRDTQYF | TGTGCCAGCAGCTTTTTACAGGGTAGGGATACGCAGTATTTT
TRBJ2-7 | - | TRBV11-2 | - | CASSVIGVSSYEQYF | TGTGCCAGCAGCGTCATAGGTGTTAGCTCCTACGAGCAGTACTTC
TRBJ1-5 | - | TRBV6-1 | - | CASRLGGGNSQPQHF | TGTGCCAGCAGGCTTGGGGGGGGGAACAGTCAGCCCCAGCATTTT
TRBJ2-7 | - | TRBV7-2 | - | CASSLLGQGGHEQYF | TGTGCCAGCAGCTTATTGGGGCAGGGCGGCCACGAGCAGTACTTC
TRBJ1-1 | - | TRBV2 | - | CASSGLGPFGLNTEAFF | TGTGCCAGCAGTGGCTTAGGTCCGTTTGGCCTGAACACTGAAGCTTTCTTT